This T cell receptor (beta chain) was sequenced during a study of OX40 agonist ivuxolimab in advanced cancers. In the study overall: Three patients got partial responses; one had hepatocellular carcinoma and two had cutaneous melanoma. Study-level results: At doses 0.1 to 3.0 mg/kg, CD4+ and CD8+ clones expanded. The study found that CD8+ T cells averaged more expanded clones than CD4+.

In regard to this clone: No antigen is known for it.

This CDR3 is built from 14 residues. CDR1 and CDR2 (germline): SGHTA, FQGTGA. Between the trimmed V and J ends, which lost 5 bases and 2 bases, there was a span of 11 bases. Systemic immunosuppression or a history of autoimmune disease excluded patients. Sequencing used immunoSEQ multiplex PCR; TCRdb keeps in-frame clones, though not all of them. The data hold tens of thousands of clones, with approximately 85% observed a single time. This receptor was taken from an adult with an advanced solid tumor such as melanoma, head and neck, liver or kidney cancer. The chain is built from TRBV7-3 and TRBJ2-3, with D possibly matching TRBD1 (6 bases). The sample consisted of CD4+ or CD8+ T cells sorted from blood, taken in a trial of the OX40 agonist ivuxolimab. CDR3 amino acids: CASSPDRNTDTQYF. CDR3 bases: TGTGCCAGCAGCCCTGACAGGAACACAGATACGCAGTATTTT.